The entry below gives a single T cell receptor (beta chain) sequence along with its context. This specimen comes from a study of blood T cell repertoires in COVID-19. Looked up from germline, CDR1 is MNHEY and CDR2 is SVGAGI. V dropped 5 bases and J dropped 2 bases, with 15 bases sitting between them. This CDR3 comprises 15 residues. Original processing methods: Quantification of nucleated cells was approximated via reference gene primer amplification. The data were produced by immunoSEQ multiplex PCR, yet TCRdb's version contains in-frame clones alone and is incomplete. D and trimming come from the DNA, and the V and J calls and clone size come from that table. The table records approximately 200,000 clones, around 80% of them present only once.

The V and J genes are TRBV6-5 and TRBJ1-1; the D is unclear. The receptor's source is a human donor in a cohort sampled during active COVID-19. The specimen sequenced was peripheral blood. CDR3 sequence reads: CASSRNWEINTEAFF. CDR3 DNA sequence: TGTGCCAGCAGTCGGAATTGGGAGATAAACACTGAAGCTTTCTTT.